The text below deals with one T cell receptor beta chain. The antigen is unknown. These data originate in a study of early T cells in non-severe SARS-CoV-2 infection. Study-level information: Investigators sequenced bulk RNA drawn from unsorted whole blood, and chains remained unpaired. Findings and limits, study-wide: Database matching using VDJdb favored anti-spike CD8 responses, with private and CD4 specificities left missing.

Germline CDR1 SGDLS, CDR2 YYNGEE. Deletions cut 1 base from V and 2 bases from J, with 14 bases between. This CDR3 is built from 16 residues. The TCR library protocol was used to attach unique molecular identifiers. These identifiers were attached to individual cDNA molecules. TCRdb called the 5' RACE reads again in MiXCR, with one record for every CDR3 protein. The table includes 100,000 or so distinct CDR3 sequences, about an eighth detected once. The V and J genes are TRBV9 and TRBJ2-3; a possible D gene is TRBD2 (6 bases). Source material: whole blood. This clonotype originated in an adult who was a healthcare worker with PCR-confirmed SARS-CoV-2 infection or an uninfected control (not recorded which). CDR3 sequence reads: CASSVRDWIDTDTQYF. DNA of the CDR3: TGTGCCAGCAGCGTAAGGGACTGGATCGACACAGATACGCAGTATTTT.